This T cell receptor beta chain was obtained from a study of blood T cells in healthy people across ages. Whole-study findings and limits: There were more naive CD4+ cells and higher diversity in long-lived donors than in aged donors.

In its sample, this clonotype was seen a few times. What it binds is unknown. Germline-derived CDR1 and CDR2 are LNHDA and SQIVND (reference sequence). The CDR3 covers 15 residues. After removal of 7 bases from V and 8 bases from J, the junction contained 8 bases not matched to a gene. Then a second PCR, running roughly 6 to 11 cycles, was carried out with a sample-barcoded 5' primer and a J-beta primer mix. TCRdb reprocessed the 5' RACE reads with MiXCR, giving one entry per CDR3 protein. The table shows approximately 730,000 distinct CDR3 sequences, with approximately 43% occurring only once. The chain carries TRBV19 and TRBJ2-1, with 13 bases aligning to TRBD2. The specimen was blood. The receptor was derived from a woman aged 55-70 years in good health. The DNA for the CDR3 is TGTGCCAGTACCCCGACTAGCGGGAGGTTGGATGAGCAGTTCTTC. Translated: CASTPTSGRLDEQFF.